Listed below are T cell receptor beta chains from one sample, sequenced in a study of cytomegalovirus exposure and HLA in healthy donors. The method was immunoSEQ multiplex PCR; TCRdb's version includes in-frame clones alone and lacks a portion of them. The table includes around 140,000 clones, around 9% detected once. The sequenced material came from PBMCs. Receptors were obtained from a woman between 35 and 50 years old in good health and CMV-seropositive. The CDR3 runs from the conserved cysteine through the conserved F or W. D genes are given only for firm matches. The size of a clone is reported for some rows only, either as once, few or many, or as a class for expanded clones.

clone_size d_call j_call v_call cdr3_aa cdr3_nt
few TRBD1 TRBJ1-6 TRBV10-2 CASSENRGSSPLHF TGCGCCAGCAGTGAGAACAGGGGCTCGTCACCCCTCCACTTT
few TRBD1 TRBJ2-7 TRBV5-4 CASSTWDRDYEQYF TGTGCCAGCAGCACGTGGGACAGGGACTACGAGCAGTACTTC
- - TRBJ2-7 TRBV29-1 CSVALPSSYEQYF TGCAGCGTTGCCCTTCCAAGCTCCTACGAGCAGTACTTC
- - TRBJ1-1 TRBV15 CATSRDRQALPNTEAFF TGTGCCACCAGCAGAGATCGACAGGCCCTACCGAACACTGAAGCTTTCTTT
- - TRBJ1-1 TRBV15 CATSRSPGWAPGMNTEAFF TGTGCCACCAGCAGATCTCCCGGATGGGCACCGGGAATGAACACTGAAGCTTTCTTT
few - TRBJ2-7 TRBV7-2 CASSSPRGEQYF TGTGCCAGCAGCTCCCCTCGAGGCGAGCAGTACTTC
- - TRBJ1-5 TRBV6-1 CASSEFPSGTPGGQPQHF TGTGCCAGCAGTGAGTTTCCCTCCGGGACACCGGGAGGTCAGCCCCAGCATTTT
few TRBD2 TRBJ2-3 TRBV7-2 CASSLEGLAGQNTQYF TGTGCCAGCAGCTTAGAGGGACTAGCGGGCCAGAATACGCAGTATTTT
- - TRBJ1-6 TRBV9 CASSAEIGGSYNSPLHF TGTGCCAGCAGCGCCGAGATAGGGGGTTCCTATAATTCACCCCTCCACTTT
- - TRBJ2-7 TRBV28 CASSLIVGGWDYEQYF TGTGCCAGCAGTTTGATCGTGGGGGGTTGGGACTACGAGCAGTACTTC
few TRBD2 TRBJ2-3 TRBV6-1 CASTASGAQDTQYF TGTGCCAGCACAGCTAGCGGGGCACAAGATACGCAGTATTTT
few - TRBJ2-7 TRBV7-9 CASSLDSQTAVYF TGTGCCAGCAGCTTAGACAGTCAGACCGCCGTTTACTTC
few - TRBJ1-2 TRBV7-9 CASSFTANYGYTF TGTGCCAGCAGCTTCACTGCTAACTATGGCTACACCTTC
- - TRBJ2-7 TRBV6-5 CASSYTRDSYEQYF TGTGCCAGCAGCTATACGCGGGACTCCTACGAGCAGTACTTC
few TRBD2 TRBJ2-5 TRBV4-3 CASSQVLAGLPQYF TGCGCCAGCAGCCAAGTTCTAGCGGGCTTGCCCCAGTACTTC
- - TRBJ2-7 TRBV7-2 CASSLAGAKSEQYF TGTGCCAGCAGCTTAGCGGGGGCCAAGTCTGAGCAGTACTTC
few TRBD1 TRBJ2-1 TRBV2 CATSFGQGDNEQFF TGTGCAACCTCCTTCGGACAGGGGGACAATGAGCAGTTCTTC
- TRBD1 TRBJ1-2 TRBV18 CASSPGDSAYGYTF TGTGCCAGCTCACCGGGGGACAGCGCCTATGGCTACACCTTC
few - TRBJ2-7 TRBV5-4 CASSPGILSYEQYF TGTGCCAGCAGCCCCGGGATCCTCTCCTACGAGCAGTACTTC
- - TRBJ2-7 TRBV4-1 CASSQERGIVYEQYF TGCGCCAGCAGCCAAGAGCGGGGTATCGTCTACGAGCAGTACTTC
- TRBD2 TRBJ2-7 TRBV4-2 CASSQSSSGTSYEQYF TGTGCCAGCAGCCAATCCTCTAGCGGGACCTCCTACGAGCAGTACTTC
- TRBD1 TRBJ1-2 TRBV5-1 CASSLAWDRSTDGYTF TGCGCCAGCAGCTTGGCCTGGGACAGATCGACCGATGGCTACACCTTC
few - TRBJ2-2 TRBV11-2 CASSLGPGTSTGELFF TGTGCCAGCAGCTTAGGTCCAGGAACGTCTACCGGGGAGCTGTTTTTT
few - TRBJ2-7 TRBV20-1 CSAQGQDEQYF TGCAGTGCCCAGGGGCAGGACGAGCAGTACTTC
- - TRBJ2-1 TRBV20-1 CSANRESEQFF TGCAGTGCTAACAGGGAAAGTGAGCAGTTCTTC
few - TRBJ2-6 TRBV7-8 CASTPAGANVLTF TGTGCCAGCACGCCGGCTGGGGCCAACGTCCTGACTTTC
- - TRBJ1-2 TRBV2 CASSEALRGKDGYTF TGTGCCAGCAGTGAAGCGCTAAGGGGGAAGGATGGCTACACCTTC
- TRBD2 TRBJ2-1 TRBV19 CASRIVSGDEQFF TGTGCCAGTAGGATAGTGAGCGGGGATGAGCAGTTCTTC
few - TRBJ2-2 TRBV4-1 CASSQDLLAAGELFF TGCGCCAGCAGCCAAGATCTGCTAGCCGCCGGGGAGCTGTTTTTT